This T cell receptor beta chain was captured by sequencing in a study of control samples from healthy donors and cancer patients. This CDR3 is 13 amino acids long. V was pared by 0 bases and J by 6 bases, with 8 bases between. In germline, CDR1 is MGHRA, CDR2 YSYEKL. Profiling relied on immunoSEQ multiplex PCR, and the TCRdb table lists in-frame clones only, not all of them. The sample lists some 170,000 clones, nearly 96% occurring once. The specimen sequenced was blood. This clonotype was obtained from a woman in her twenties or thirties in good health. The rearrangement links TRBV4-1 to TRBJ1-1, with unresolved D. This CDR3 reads CASSQDRAAEAFF. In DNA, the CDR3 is TGCGCCAGCAGCCAAGATCGGGCAGCTGAAGCTTTCTTT.